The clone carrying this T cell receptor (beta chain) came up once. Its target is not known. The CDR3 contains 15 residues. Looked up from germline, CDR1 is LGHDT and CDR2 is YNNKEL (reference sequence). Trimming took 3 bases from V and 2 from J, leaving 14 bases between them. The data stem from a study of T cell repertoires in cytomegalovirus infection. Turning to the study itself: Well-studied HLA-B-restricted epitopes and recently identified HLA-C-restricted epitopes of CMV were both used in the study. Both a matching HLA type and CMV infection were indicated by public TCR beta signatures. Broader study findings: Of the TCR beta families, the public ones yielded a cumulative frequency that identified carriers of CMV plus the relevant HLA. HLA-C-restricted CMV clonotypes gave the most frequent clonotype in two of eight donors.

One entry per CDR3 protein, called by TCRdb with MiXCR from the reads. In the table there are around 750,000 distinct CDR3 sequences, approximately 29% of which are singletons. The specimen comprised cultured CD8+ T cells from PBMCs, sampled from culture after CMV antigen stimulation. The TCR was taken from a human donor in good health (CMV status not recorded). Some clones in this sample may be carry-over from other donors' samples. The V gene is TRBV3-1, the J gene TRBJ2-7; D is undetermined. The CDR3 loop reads CASSQIWASTYEQYF. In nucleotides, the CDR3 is TGTGCCAGCAGCCAGATTTGGGCTTCTACCTACGAGCAGTACTTC.